The 29 T cell receptor beta chains given below trace back to one sample, sequenced in a study of shared clonotypes between healthy human individuals. Method: immunoSEQ multiplex PCR; TCRdb's copy keeps in-frame clones and lacks some. Of fewer than 500,000 clones in the sample, over 75% were seen once. The sample was PBMCs. Source of these receptors: a woman aged 40 to 50 in good health. Some clones in this sample may be carry-over from other donors' samples.

The chain combines TRBV19 with TRBJ2-5; TRBD1 is a possible D gene (6 bases). V was clipped by 4 bases and J by 1 base, with 10 bases between them. The CDR3 spans 14 residues. Germline V gene data show CDR1 as LNHDA and CDR2 as SQIVND (reference sequence). This CDR3 reads CASSTGTSQETQYF. The CDR3 DNA follows: TGTGCCAGTAGTACCGGGACATCCCAAGAGACCCAGTACTTC.

In its sample, this clone was seen a few times. The chain employs TRBV6-1 and TRBJ2-7, with 8 bases aligning to TRBD1. The trim removed 6 bases at V and 5 bases at J, leaving 6 bases unmatched. The CDR3 runs 13 residues. In germline, CDR1 is MNHNS, CDR2 SASEGT. CDR3 residues: CASRTQGEDEQYF. CDR3 in DNA: TGTGCCAGCAGAACACAGGGGGAGGACGAGCAGTACTTC.

The V gene is TRBV7-9, the J gene TRBJ2-7; D gene unclear. Per germline, CDR1 SEHNR and CDR2 FQNEAQ (reference sequence). CDR3 length: 13 amino acids. V was cut by 3 bases and J by 7 bases, with 13 bases left in between. CDR3 region: CASSLGSFWEQYF. The CDR3 DNA follows: TGTGCCAGCAGCTTGGGATCGTTCTGGGAGCAGTACTTC.

This clone was detected a few times. This likely stems from a read error, as it lies one base from a far larger clone. V usage is TRBV20-1 and J usage is TRBJ2-4, with D possibly being TRBD1 or TRBD2 (5 bases each). From germline, CDR1 is DFQATT and CDR2 SNEGSKA (reference sequence). The CDR3 spans 11 residues. The V end lost 6 bases, the J end lost 9 bases, and 12 bases lay between the germline ends. CDR3 nucleotides: TGCAGTGCCAGGCCCGGGACCATTCAGTACTTC. Its protein product is CSARPGTIQYF.

Here the CDR3 DNA reads TGCGCCAGCAGCCTTGATTGGGCGAACACTGAAGCTTTCTTT. Amino acid sequence: CASSLDWANTEAFF. The rearrangement links TRBV4-1 to TRBJ1-1; D uncertain. Germline CDR1 is MGHRA and CDR2 is YSYEKL. The V end was cut by 4 bases, the J end by 1 base, with 10 bases between. CDR3 length equals 14 residues.

This clone was found a few times. The J gene is TRBJ2-6, the V gene TRBV5-5; no definite D call. There are 15 residues in the CDR3. Looked up from germline, CDR1 is SGHKS and CDR2 is YYEKEE (reference sequence). V lost 7 bases, J lost 0 bases, and 11 bases lay in between. The CDR3 DNA reads as TGTGCCAGCTGTCCTTCGATCTCTGGGGCCAACGTCCTGACTTTC. It encodes CASCPSISGANVLTF. The variable domain in full, with the rest retrieved from reference TRBV5-5 and TRBJ2-6, is DAGVTQSPTHLIKTRGQQVTLRCSPISGHKSVSWYQQVLGQGPQFIFQYYEKEERGRGNFPDRFSARQFPNYSSELNVNALLLGDSALYLCASCPSISGANVLTFGAGSRLTVL.

The chain is built from TRBV7-2 and TRBJ2-3, with 12 bases fitting TRBD1. The CDR3 extends over 17 amino acids. Germline CDR1 is SGHTA and CDR2 is FQGNSA. V shed 1 base, J shed 2 bases, and the junction held 4 bases outside the gene matches. CDR3 loop: CASSLVGTGGPTDTQYF. CDR3 DNA sequence: TGTGCCAGCAGCTTAGTAGGGACAGGGGGCCCCACAGATACGCAGTATTTT. The full variable domain, rest sourced from reference TRBV7-2 and TRBJ2-3, is GAGVSQSPSNKVTEKGKDVELRCDPISGHTALYWYRQSLGQGLEFLIYFQGNSAPDKSGLPSDRFSAERTGGSVSTLTIQRTQQEDSAVYLCASSLVGTGGPTDTQYFGPGTRLTVL.

As to this clone: Other DNA sequences from this sample encode an identical CDR3 as well. V and J are TRBV18 and TRBJ2-2; TRBD2 aligns across 13 bases. V shed 2 bases and J 6 bases; nucleotides not matched to a gene: 0. Germline V CDR1 and CDR2: KGHSH, LQKENI. The CDR3 is made up of 15 amino acids. The CDR3: CASSPGLAGAGELFF. CDR3 bases: TGTGCCAGCTCACCAGGACTAGCGGGAGCCGGGGAGCTGTTTTTT.

This chain connects TRBV28 to TRBJ2-7; D not resolved. Germline V gene data show CDR1 as MDHEN and CDR2 as SYDVKM. Trimming stripped 5 bases from V and 7 bases from J, with 21 bases between. CDR3 size: 15 residues. The CDR3 loop reads CASSARGPLSSEQYF. The CDR3 coding sequence is TGTGCCAGCAGTGCCCGCGGCCCCCTTAGTAGTGAGCAGTACTTC.

The rearrangement joins TRBV5-1 to TRBJ1-3; no clear D gene. Trimming removed 1 base at V and 1 base at J, with 9 bases between. The CDR3 totals 15 residues. Germline V lookup: CDR1 SGHRS, CDR2 YFSETQ. DNA for the CDR3: TGCGCCAGCAGCTTGTTTGGGAGTTCTGGAAACACCATATATTTT. Translating gives CASSLFGSSGNTIYF.

The rearrangement links TRBV10-3 to TRBJ2-7; TRBD2 agrees at 10 bases. The junction had 10 bases not matched to a gene; V was cut back by 0 bases and J by 2 bases. CDR3 length equals 18 residues. The germline V gene has CDR1 ENHRY and CDR2 SYGVKD. The CDR3 sequence is CAISESGLAGVDPYEQYF. The CDR3 DNA follows: TGTGCCATCAGTGAGTCAGGCCTAGCGGGAGTGGATCCCTACGAGCAGTACTTC.

This clone was counted at least ten times. The chain has TRBV15 and TRBJ2-7; possible D gene TRBD1, 6 bases. Looked up from germline, CDR1 is LNHNV and CDR2 is YYDKDF (reference sequence). The V gene lost 5 bases and the J gene lost 7 bases, with 21 bases spanning the gap. CDR3 length: 15 amino acids. The DNA of the CDR3 is TGTGCCACCAGCCGAACCAGGGGCCTCCCCCAAGAGCAGTACTTC. Protein product: CATSRTRGLPQEQYF.

This clone was seen a handful of times. The chain carries TRBV6-6 and TRBJ2-7; D is unclear. Per the germline V gene, CDR1 is MNHNY and CDR2 is SVGAGI (reference sequence). Trimming took off 0 bases at V and 10 bases at J, with 7 bases between the two ends. This CDR3 spans 11 amino acids. The CDR3 reads CASSYSFIQYF. The CDR3 nucleotides read TGTGCCAGCAGTTACTCGTTTATTCAGTACTTC.

This rearrangement joins TRBV5-1 to TRBJ2-1; D is possibly TRBD1 (5 bases). CDR1 is SGHRS and CDR2 is YFSETQ in the germline V gene. There are 12 residues in the CDR3. V was shortened by 2 bases and J by 8 bases, with 8 bases between the two germline ends. The CDR3 protein is CASSLARDEQFF. The CDR3 DNA sequence: TGCGCCAGCAGCTTAGCCAGGGATGAGCAGTTCTTC.

This clone was found a few times. The V gene is TRBV29-1, the J gene TRBJ1-5; 9 nucleotides match TRBD1. V lost 0 bases, J lost 6 bases, and 3 bases stayed unmatched. The germline V gene has CDR1 SQVTM and CDR2 ANQGSEA. The CDR3 has 14 residues. This chain's CDR3 is CSVEETGGGQPQHF. Here the CDR3 DNA reads TGCAGCGTTGAAGAGACAGGGGGTGGTCAGCCCCAGCATTTT.

J is TRBJ2-1 and V is TRBV10-3, with D perhaps TRBD2 (6 bases). The CDR3 spans 13 residues. Germline assignment: CDR1 ENHRY and CDR2 SYGVKD. V was pared by 10 bases and J by 4 bases, with 14 bases between. CDR3 residues: CATALAEYNEQFF. CDR3 nucleotides: TGTGCCACCGCACTAGCAGAATACAATGAGCAGTTCTTC.

The chain uses TRBV6-4 and TRBJ2-6; tentative D call: TRBD1 (6 bases). Germline V CDR1 and CDR2: MRHNA, SNTAGT. There are 15 residues in the CDR3. The germline V and J ends were trimmed by 5 bases and 0 bases, with 8 bases remaining between them. Here the CDR3 DNA reads TGTGCCAGCAGTTCACAGGGCTCTGGGGCCAACGTCCTGACTTTC. It codes for CASSSQGSGANVLTF.

This chain joins TRBV28 and TRBJ1-4, with TRBD1 matching 10 bases. The germline V gene has CDR1 MDHEN and CDR2 SYDVKM. Unmatched junction bases numbered 13, after V lost 6 bases and J lost 3 bases. This CDR3 is built from 18 residues. The CDR3 region is CASSPGQGGMPANEKLFF. As DNA, the CDR3 is TGTGCCAGCAGCCCAGGACAGGGGGGGATGCCGGCTAATGAAAAACTGTTTTTT.

The chain is built from TRBV5-1 and TRBJ2-2; TRBD1 matches at 9 bases. Germline values: CDR1 SGHRS, CDR2 YFSETQ. The CDR3 covers 18 residues. V shed 5 bases, J shed 0 bases, and the junction held 11 bases outside the gene matches. The CDR3 coding sequence is TGCGCCAGCAGTCCCGGTTACCGACAGGGGGCGAACACCGGGGAGCTGTTTTTT. This sequence encodes CASSPGYRQGANTGELFF.

The gene calls are TRBV5-1 and TRBJ2-2; D gene ambiguous. The CDR3 covers 14 residues. V was clipped by 4 bases and J by 6 bases, with 13 bases between them. The germline V gene has CDR1 SGHRS and CDR2 YFSETQ. CDR3 DNA: TGCGCCAGCAGCCCGGATTGGTGGGCCGGGGAGCTGTTTTTT. It translates to CASSPDWWAGELFF.

This chain joins TRBV7-3 and TRBJ2-1; TRBD2 matches at 14 bases. Germline values: CDR1 SGHTA, CDR2 FQGTGA. This CDR3 has 14 residues. Germline trimming cut 5 bases from V and 11 bases from J; bases unmatched to any gene: 5. The DNA of the CDR3 is TGTGCCAGCAGCCCCGGGACTAGCGGGAGTAAGCAGTTCTTC. This codes for CASSPGTSGSKQFF. The whole variable domain, remainder taken from reference TRBV7-3 and TRBJ2-1, is GAGVSQTPSNKVTEKGKYVELRCDPISGHTALYWYRQSLGQGPEFLIYFQGTGAADDSGLPNDRFFAVRPEGSVSTLKIQRTERGDSAVYLCASSPGTSGSKQFFGPGTRLTVL.

The rearrangement links TRBV28 to TRBJ1-1, with 8 bases fitting TRBD1. Germline V gene lookup returns CDR1 MDHEN and CDR2 SYDVKM. The V segment lost 5 bases and the J segment 11 bases; nucleotides outside the gene matches: 7. The CDR3 runs 12 residues. The CDR3, as DNA: TGTGCCAGCAGTAGGCAGGGGGCGGGTGCTTTCTTT. Protein: CASSRQGAGAFF.

This clone was detected only a few times. The genes are TRBV28 and TRBJ1-4; TRBD1 matches at 7 bases. V was clipped by 7 bases and J by 8 bases; unmatched bases: 13. Germline V CDR1 and CDR2: MDHEN, SYDVKM. This CDR3 is 15 amino acids long. CDR3 in DNA: TGTGCCAGCACCCCTTTAGGGGGCGCGGACGAAAAACTGTTTTTT. Protein product: CASTPLGGADEKLFF.

This clone occurred once. This chain uses TRBV2 with TRBJ2-7; D may be TRBD2 (5 bases). V was cut by 4 bases and J by 7 bases, with 14 bases left in between. Germline V CDR1 and CDR2: SNHLY, FYNNEI. The CDR3 totals 13 residues. CDR3 amino acids: CASSGRGLGEQYF. DNA for the CDR3: TGTGCCAGCAGTGGGAGAGGGTTGGGGGAGCAGTACTTC.

V is TRBV4-1 and J is TRBJ1-5, with D maybe TRBD1 (5 bases). This CDR3 has 17 amino acids. V was pared by 0 bases and J by 5 bases, with 17 bases between. Germline V gives CDR1 MGHRA, CDR2 YSYEKL. DNA for the CDR3: TGCGCCAGCAGCCAAGATTTCGGGAGGGGTCGGGATCAGCCCCAGCATTTT. This gives the protein CASSQDFGRGRDQPQHF.

V is TRBV9 and J is TRBJ2-3, with D unclear. Between the trimmed V and J ends, which lost 0 bases and 6 bases, there was a span of 11 bases. CDR1 is SGDLS and CDR2 is YYNGEE in the germline V gene. CDR3 length: 14 residues. Here the CDR3 reads CASSVEGSPDTQYF. The CDR3 region has the DNA TGTGCCAGCAGCGTAGAGGGCTCACCCGATACGCAGTATTTT.

The chain couples TRBV19 to TRBJ2-2, with 8 bases matching TRBD1. The CDR3 runs 14 residues. The ends lost 6 bases at V and 4 bases at J; junction bases unmatched: 4. Germline CDR1 is LNHDA and CDR2 is SQIVND (reference sequence). The CDR3, as DNA: TGTGCCAGTAGGGGGGACAGGTCCACCGGGGAGCTGTTTTTT. This gives the protein CASRGDRSTGELFF.

V usage is TRBV7-6 and J usage is TRBJ2-1; D is uncertain. V was clipped by 1 base and J by 10 bases, with 8 bases between them. The CDR3 runs to 12 residues. Germline V gives CDR1 SGHVS, CDR2 FNYEAQ. DNA of the CDR3: TGTGCCAGCAGCTTAGTTGGAGAGGAGCAGTTCTTC. This translates into CASSLVGEEQFF.

Only a few counts were recorded for this clone. The chain combines TRBV18 with TRBJ1-4; a weak D match, TRBD1 (5 bases). Between the trimmed V and J ends, which lost 0 bases and 8 bases, there was a span of 13 bases. Germline lookup yields CDR1 KGHSH and CDR2 LQKENI. The CDR3 runs to 15 residues. CDR3 protein: CASSPPEQDQEKLFF. The CDR3 DNA sequence: TGTGCCAGCTCACCACCGGAACAGGACCAAGAAAAACTGTTTTTT. The complete variable domain, with remaining parts taken from reference TRBV18 and TRBJ1-4, reads NAGVMQNPRHLVRRRGQEARLRCSPMKGHSHVYWYRQLPEEGLKFMVYLQKENIIDESGMPKERFSAEFPKEGPSILRIQQVVRGDSAAYFCASSPPEQDQEKLFFGSGTQLSVL.